The source of this TCR beta chain is a study of blood T cell repertoires in COVID-19. In the study overall: PBMCs, B-cell-depleted T cells, or T cells were the source of the cDNA or gDNA that made up the material.

Clones were sequenced by immunoSEQ multiplex PCR, and TCRdb holds only the in-frame ones, with some missing. Of approximately 250,000 clones in the sample, roughly 85% were seen once. Germline-derived CDR1 and CDR2 are KGHSH and LQKENI. V was clipped by 4 bases and J by 1 base, with 7 bases between them. This CDR3 has 14 residues. The sequencing input was peripheral blood. The sequence derives from a man aged 35 to 55 with acute or convalescent COVID-19. The chain joins TRBV18 to TRBJ2-2; no reliable D call. CDR3 amino acids: CASSLYRNTGELFF. For the CDR3, the DNA is TGTGCCAGCTCACTCTACAGGAACACCGGGGAGCTGTTTTTT.